This entry describes one TCR beta chain. Its specificity is not known. The CDR3 sequence is 18 residues long. J gave up 1 base and V 0 bases, and 10 bases lay outside the gene matches. The germline CDR1 and CDR2 sequences are SGHNT and YYREEE (reference sequence). Cells sorted by CD45RO/CCR7/CD25/CD127/CD95/CD27 comprised CD4+ naive, central memory, regulatory and stem cell-like memory cells. All of the isolated RNA was reverse transcribed, so expressed TCRB transcripts were sequenced. Some clones are missing from TCRdb's copy, which holds only in-frame ones; the method was immunoSEQ multiplex PCR. The data show 350,000 to 450,000 clones, with roughly an eighth seen just once and 0.0095% to 0.012% held by the top ten. This specimen belongs to a study of beta chain features in type 1 diabetes. Study-wide results and limits: The influence of HLA type on TCRB rearrangement stayed undetermined. In patients and controls equally, PCR might favor templates that are shorter. There were fewer insertions and more deletions at the VDJ junctions of type 1 diabetes patients. When Type 1 diabetes patients were examined, their TCRB CDR3s proved moderately but significantly shorter in all four CD4+ subsets.

The genes are TRBV5-4 and TRBJ1-1; 9 nucleotides align to TRBD1. The source is a woman between 18 and 29 years old with type 1 diabetes. The sample was naive CD4+ T cells from blood. This CDR3 is CASSLGARGGQGNTEAFF. The CDR3 DNA sequence: TGTGCCAGCAGCTTGGGGGCACGTGGGGGACAGGGGAACACTGAAGCTTTCTTT.